Sequencing of this T cell receptor (beta chain) was carried out in a study of cytomegalovirus exposure and HLA in healthy donors. General study findings and limits: In terms of immune exposure information, only CMV serostatus was available.

On this clone itself: Its antigen remains unidentified.

Researchers ran the PCR with 60 Vbeta and 13 Jbeta primers. Data came from immunoSEQ multiplex PCR; TCRdb stores just in-frame clones and leaves some out. The sample shows some 180,000 clones, 75% to 85% of them seen only once. There are 15 residues in the CDR3. V was clipped by 3 bases and J by 5 bases; unmatched bases: 6. Germline CDR1 reads SEHNR; CDR2 reads FQNEAQ (reference sequence). The sequenced sample was PBMCs. The clonotype comes from a young man in good health and CMV-seronegative. The rearrangement uses TRBV7-9 and TRBJ2-2, with 7 bases identical to TRBD1. CDR3 in DNA: TGTGCCAGCAGCTTCAGAGGGGGCAAGACCGGGGAGCTGTTTTTT. Translation gives CASSFRGGKTGELFF.